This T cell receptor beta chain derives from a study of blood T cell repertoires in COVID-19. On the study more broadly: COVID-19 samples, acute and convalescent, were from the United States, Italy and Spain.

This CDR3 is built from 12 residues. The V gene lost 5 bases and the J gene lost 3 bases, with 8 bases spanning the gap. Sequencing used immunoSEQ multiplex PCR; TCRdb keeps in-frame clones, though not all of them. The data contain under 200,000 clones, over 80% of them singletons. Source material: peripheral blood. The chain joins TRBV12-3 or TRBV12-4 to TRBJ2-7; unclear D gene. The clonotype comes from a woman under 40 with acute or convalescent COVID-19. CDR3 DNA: TGTGCCAGCAGTCCTAAGCGCTACGAGCAGTACTTC. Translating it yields CASSPKRYEQYF.